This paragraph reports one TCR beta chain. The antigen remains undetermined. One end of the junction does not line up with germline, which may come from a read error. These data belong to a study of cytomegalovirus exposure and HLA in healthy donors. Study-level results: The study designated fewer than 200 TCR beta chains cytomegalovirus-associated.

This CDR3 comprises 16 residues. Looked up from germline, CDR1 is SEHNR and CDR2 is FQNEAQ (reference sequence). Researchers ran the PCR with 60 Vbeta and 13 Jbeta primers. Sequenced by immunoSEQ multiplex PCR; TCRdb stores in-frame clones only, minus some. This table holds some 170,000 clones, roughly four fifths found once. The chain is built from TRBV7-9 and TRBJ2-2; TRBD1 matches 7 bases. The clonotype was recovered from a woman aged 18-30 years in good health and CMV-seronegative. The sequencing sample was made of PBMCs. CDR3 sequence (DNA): TGTTCCAGCAGCTTCCCCACAGGGGTAGGCACCGGGGAGCTGTTTTTT. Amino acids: CSSSFPTGVGTGELFF.